The 26 T cell receptor beta chains below were found in one sample sequenced in a study of early T cells in non-severe SARS-CoV-2 infection. TCRdb reanalysed the 5' RACE reads using MiXCR and keeps one entry per CDR3 protein. The sample comprises approximately 20,000 distinct CDR3 sequences, under 6.5% of which are singletons, and approximately 6% rests with the top ten. Sequences were obtained from whole blood. The receptors come from an adult who was a healthcare worker with PCR-confirmed SARS-CoV-2 infection or an uninfected control (not recorded which).

There are many counts of this clonotype. The J gene is TRBJ2-5, the V gene TRBV18; D is uncertain. The CDR3 contains 12 residues. Germline lookup yields CDR1 KGHSH and CDR2 LQKENI. The V end was cut by 6 bases, the J end by 2 bases, with 7 bases between. The CDR3 DNA reads TGTGCCAGCTCCCGCAATCAAGAGACCCAGTACTTC. This codes for CASSRNQETQYF.

This clonotype has a count of ten or more. V gene TRBV6-5 combines with J gene TRBJ2-1; 14 nucleotides agree with TRBD2. Per germline, CDR1 MNHEY and CDR2 SVGAGI. The CDR3 is 19 amino acids. Trimming cost V 1 base and J 2 bases; bases outside gene matches: 7. This CDR3 reads CASSYFGLAGGLTYNEQFF. The CDR3 DNA reads TGTGCCAGCAGTTACTTCGGACTAGCGGGAGGCCTAACCTACAATGAGCAGTTCTTC.

This clonotype was seen many times. The gene calls are TRBV7-8 and TRBJ2-1; TRBD2 aligns across 7 bases. Germline V gene data show CDR1 as SGHVS and CDR2 as FQNEAQ. V shed 5 bases, J shed 4 bases, and the junction held 8 bases outside the gene matches. This CDR3 region has 15 residues. The CDR3 DNA is TGTGCCAGCAGCGGACTAGGAGTATCTTACAATGAGCAGTTCTTC. This gives the protein CASSGLGVSYNEQFF.

Only a few counts were recorded for this clonotype. This rearrangement joins TRBV28 to TRBJ2-3; tentative D call: TRBD2 (5 bases). Trimming took 3 bases from V and 2 from J, leaving 12 bases between them. The germline V gene encodes CDR1 MDHEN and CDR2 SYDVKM. The CDR3 spans 15 residues. In DNA, the CDR3 is TGTGCCAGCAGTTTTCGAGGGCCCTTCACAGATACGCAGTATTTT. Protein: CASSFRGPFTDTQYF.

There are many counts of this clonotype. This chain connects TRBV7-9 to TRBJ1-3, with D unresolved. V gave up 5 bases and J gave up 0 bases, with 14 bases separating them. The CDR3 is 16 amino acids. The germline V gene has CDR1 SEHNR and CDR2 FQNEAQ (reference sequence). The CDR3 DNA reads as TGTGCCAGCAGCCTTCTATCATGGGGCTCTGGAAACACCATATATTTT. It translates to CASSLLSWGSGNTIYF.

The V call is TRBV28, the J call TRBJ2-7, with D possibly TRBD2 on 6 matching bases. Trimming cost V 2 bases and J 2 bases, with 13 bases left between them. The CDR3 runs 15 residues. Looked up from germline, CDR1 is MDHEN and CDR2 is SYDVKM. CDR3: CASSLTGGTTYEQYF. The CDR3 DNA sequence: TGTGCCAGCAGTTTAACGGGCGGGACCACCTACGAGCAGTACTTC.

This clonotype was seen just once. J is TRBJ2-3 and V is TRBV29-1; 7 bases match TRBD2. Germline V gives CDR1 SQVTM, CDR2 ANQGSEA. The CDR3 covers 14 residues. V shed 1 base, J shed 0 bases, and the junction held 1 base outside the gene matches. The CDR3 loop reads CSVEGGRSTDTQYF. CDR3 sequence (DNA): TGCAGCGTTGAAGGCGGGAGAAGCACAGATACGCAGTATTTT.

This clonotype was seen more than once but under ten times. This chain joins TRBV5-1 and TRBJ2-3, with D perhaps TRBD2 (6 bases). V lost 4 bases and J 6 bases, leaving 9 bases between the germline ends. Germline lookup yields CDR1 SGHRS and CDR2 YFSETQ. This CDR3 has 12 amino acids. CDR3: CASSPSADTQYF. The CDR3 region has the DNA TGCGCCAGCAGCCCTAGCGCGGATACGCAGTATTTT.

This clonotype was seen repeatedly, ten times or more. The chain combines TRBV20-1 with TRBJ2-3; D is unclear. Between the trimmed V and J ends, which lost 5 bases and 8 bases, there was a span of 14 bases. Germline V gives CDR1 DFQATT, CDR2 SNEGSKA (reference sequence). The length of the CDR3 is 12 residues. The chain's CDR3 is CSAPFKVATQYF. DNA of the CDR3: TGCAGTGCTCCATTTAAAGTCGCTACGCAGTATTTT.

This clonotype was detected a few times. The chain couples TRBV11-1 to TRBJ2-3; 10 bases fit TRBD2. CDR3 length: 16 residues. In germline, CDR1 is SGHAT, CDR2 FQDESV (reference sequence). The trim removed 2 bases at V and 5 bases at J, leaving 7 bases unmatched. CDR3 loop: CASSLSLAGDGDTQYF. DNA of the CDR3: TGTGCCAGCAGCTTATCCCTAGCGGGAGACGGAGATACGCAGTATTTT.

This clonotype occurred many times. The chain employs TRBV9 and TRBJ1-4, with 7 positions matching TRBD1. The germline gives CDR1 SGDLS, CDR2 YYNGEE. The V segment lost 4 bases and the J segment 4 bases; nucleotides outside the gene matches: 7. The CDR3 runs 15 residues. The CDR3 DNA sequence: TGTGCCAGCAGCCGACGGGACAGCTTTAATGAAAAACTGTTTTTT. The encoded protein is CASSRRDSFNEKLFF.

This clonotype was picked up a small number of times. The chain combines TRBV6-5 with TRBJ2-1, with D possibly being TRBD1 or TRBD2 (5 bases each). Trimming removed 6 bases from V and 9 bases from J, with 27 bases in between. The germline gives CDR1 MNHEY, CDR2 SVGAGI. The CDR3 runs 17 residues. The CDR3 sequence is CASSPGAHLTTGGEQFF. The CDR3 coding sequence is TGTGCCAGCAGCCCCGGGGCCCACCTTACCACCGGAGGTGAGCAGTTCTTC.

This clonotype was picked up a small number of times. This chain joins TRBV5-3 and TRBJ2-5; D call uncertain. TRBV5-3 is flagged as an ORF with uncertain function. The germline V and J ends were trimmed by 0 bases and 0 bases, with 21 bases remaining between them. The CDR3 is made up of 19 amino acids. The CDR3 nucleotides read TGTGCCAGAAGCTTGGCCGCGGCGGTCAGGCGGTTGAACCAAGAGACCCAGTACTTC. Amino acids: CARSLAAAVRRLNQETQYF.

This clonotype was seen ten or more times. The chain employs TRBV2 and TRBJ2-3; D possibly uses TRBD1 or TRBD2 (5 bases each). Germline V gene lookup returns CDR1 SNHLY and CDR2 FYNNEI. The CDR3 contains 16 residues. V lost 1 base and J 0 bases, leaving 11 bases between the germline ends. Written as DNA, the CDR3 is TGTGCCAGCAGTGAAGATCGGGGCCTTAGCACAGATACGCAGTATTTT. This gives the protein CASSEDRGLSTDTQYF.

CDR3 sequence reads: CASNPWGYTGELFF. The CDR3, as DNA: TGTGCCAGCAATCCGTGGGGGTACACCGGGGAGCTGTTTTTT. The chain couples TRBV7-9 to TRBJ2-2; D might be TRBD1 or TRBD2, each matching 5 bases. Germline V gene sequence: CDR1 SEHNR, CDR2 FQNEAQ (reference sequence). The CDR3 consists of 14 residues. Trimming took off 7 bases at V and 3 bases at J, with 12 bases between the two ends.

This clonotype was seen many times. The rearrangement links TRBV6-5 to TRBJ2-7, with TRBD2 as a possible D gene (6 bases). From germline, CDR1 is MNHEY and CDR2 SVGAGI. The CDR3 consists of 13 residues. Trimming removed 6 bases from V and 4 bases from J, with 13 bases in between. CDR3 protein: CASRRSLAYEQYF. CDR3 sequence (DNA): TGTGCCAGCAGGCGGTCACTAGCTTACGAGCAGTACTTC.

This chain uses TRBV10-1 with TRBJ2-1; D is perhaps TRBD1 (7 bases). V was trimmed by 9 bases and J by 7 bases, leaving 16 bases between them. This CDR3 spans 13 amino acids. CDR1 is WNHNN, CDR2 SYGVQD, per germline (reference sequence). In DNA form, the CDR3 reads TGCGCCAGTGAGGAGGGGGCGCATAATGAGCAGTTCTTC. Its protein product is CASEEGAHNEQFF.

The sample holds many counts of this clonotype. This rearrangement joins TRBV27 to TRBJ2-1, with 13 bases aligning to TRBD2. The CDR3 has 15 residues. The junction had 3 bases not matched to a gene; V was cut back by 5 bases and J by 5 bases. CDR1 and CDR2 (germline): MNHEY, SMNVEV (reference sequence). This CDR3 is CASSGGLAGNNEQFF. In DNA form, the CDR3 reads TGTGCCAGCAGTGGGGGACTAGCGGGAAACAATGAGCAGTTCTTC.

This clonotype was seen a handful of times. The chain has TRBV20-1 and TRBJ2-7; 7 bases fit TRBD1. V was pared by 6 bases and J by 1 base, with 9 bases of the junction left unmatched. Germline lookup yields CDR1 DFQATT and CDR2 SNEGSKA (reference sequence). The CDR3 has 14 residues. The CDR3 nucleotides are TGCAGTGCAGACCGGGACAGCGCGTCCTACGAGCAGTACTTC. Encoded protein: CSADRDSASYEQYF.

This chain connects TRBV11-2 to TRBJ2-5, with D uncertain. The germline V gene encodes CDR1 SGHAT and CDR2 FQNNGV. The germline V and J ends were trimmed by 5 bases and 1 base, with 14 bases remaining between them. The CDR3 contains 15 residues. The CDR3 nucleotides are TGTGCCAGCAGCCCCCAACAGAACTCCCAAGAGACCCAGTACTTC. Translated, it gives CASSPQQNSQETQYF.

The table lists this clonotype with many counts. CDR3 nucleotide sequence: TGTGCCATCACAGGGGGGGTCAACACAGATACGCAGTATTTT. This encodes CAITGGVNTDTQYF. The genes are TRBV10-3 and TRBJ2-3, with D possibly being TRBD1 or TRBD2 (7 bases each). From germline, CDR1 is ENHRY and CDR2 SYGVKD. Trimming left V 7 bases short and J 2 bases short, with 13 bases between. This CDR3 region has 14 residues.

This clonotype was observed many times. The chain carries TRBV29-1 and TRBJ2-7; 10 nucleotides line up with TRBD2. Trimming cost V 1 base and J 2 bases; bases outside gene matches: 2. The CDR3 is 14 residues long. Germline CDR1 is SQVTM and CDR2 is ANQGSEA. CDR3 protein: CSVEGTSGAYEQYF. DNA for the CDR3: TGCAGCGTTGAAGGGACTAGCGGTGCCTACGAGCAGTACTTC.

Ten or more counts support this clonotype. V is TRBV6-5 and J is TRBJ1-1; D might be TRBD1 (5 bases). The length of the CDR3 is 15 residues. With 6 bases removed from V and 1 base from J, the gap between germline ends came to 15 bases. Germline V CDR1 and CDR2: MNHEY, SVGAGI. CDR3 nucleotide sequence: TGTGCCAGCAGCCTGGGGCCAGGGACGAACACTGAAGCTTTCTTT. Amino acids: CASSLGPGTNTEAFF.

The chain has TRBV12-3 or TRBV12-4 and TRBJ2-7, with D perhaps matching TRBD1 (8 bases). The CDR3 sequence is 17 residues long. With 4 bases removed from V and 1 base from J, the gap between germline ends came to 20 bases. The CDR3 coding sequence is TGTGCCAGCAGTTGGGGGGGGACAGGTCCATCTTCCTACGAGCAGTACTTC. Its protein is CASSWGGTGPSSYEQYF.

J is TRBJ1-3 and V is TRBV3-1; no definite D call. Germline loops: CDR1 LGHDT, CDR2 YNNKEL (reference sequence). V was cut by 1 base and J by 4 bases, with 8 bases left in between. CDR3 size: 14 residues. This CDR3 is CASSQGTGGNTIYF. The CDR3 nucleotides are TGTGCCAGCAGCCAAGGAACGGGGGGAAACACCATATATTTT.

By proportion, this clonotype is medium-sized. This chain uses TRBV3-1 with TRBJ1-2; D not resolved. This CDR3 has 13 residues. Germline-derived CDR1 and CDR2 are LGHDT and YNNKEL (reference sequence). V gave up 4 bases and J gave up 7 bases, with 13 bases separating them. CDR3 DNA sequence: TGTGCCAGCAGCCTAACACAAGGACGTGGCTACACCTTC. It encodes CASSLTQGRGYTF.